This T cell receptor (beta chain) is from a study of T cells in Graves' hyperthyroidism and ophthalmopathy (dated by TCRdb to the late 2010s). About the study as a whole: Peripheral blood was collected at initial diagnosis, before any treatment. For training and testing, the 80 to 100 patients in the discovery cohort were randomly divided in a 7:3 ratio. Following sampling, methimazole starting at 30 mg daily was given to hyperthyroidism patients, and high-dose intravenous methylprednisolone was given to ophthalmopathy patients. Prospective prediction of ophthalmopathy was tested in an independent validation cohort consisting of 18 hyperthyroidism patients and 15 or so patients who later progressed to ophthalmopathy. A discovery cohort of about 95 patients, approximately 44 with Graves' ophthalmopathy and roughly 59 with stable Graves' hyperthyroidism, was used to find distinguishing TCR V-J signatures. According to the paper, TCR Vbeta CDR3 sequencing was carried out on some 130 peripheral blood samples, which came from over 40 ophthalmopathy, around 75 hyperthyroidism and approximately 17 progressor patients. The study also compared thyroid tissue and blood T-cell repertoires from 5 to 7 Graves' hyperthyroidism patients. On the study overall, not on this receptor specifically: In validation, the model predicted progression to ophthalmopathy with 55% to 71% sensitivity and approximately 78% specificity, a median of roughly seven months before onset. Most expanded thyroid clonotypes (frequency above 0.001) were also found in blood, which suggests that blood repertoires may mirror thyroid immune responses. No statistical method was used to set the sample size in advance, and investigators knew the group allocation. Ophthalmopathy was separated from stable hyperthyroidism by a 13 V-J signature model, with 87.88% sensitivity and roughly 81% specificity obtained in cross-validation and 80%/75% obtained in testing.

The CDR3, cysteine through phenylalanine, is 13 amino acids long. Only the CDR3 part of the read is kept: 39 bases, read in frame from the first base. Trimming at the junction amounts to 3 bases on V and 5 bases on J, and the germline ends lie 10 bases apart. CDR1 and CDR2 were assigned from the germline V gene as SQVTM and ANQGSEA. Hyperthyroidism patients were aged 18 to 65 years and newly diagnosed, with disease duration of less than 2 months. Any patient with an uncontrolled infection, another autoimmune disease, pregnancy or lactation was excluded. Diagnoses were established on the basis of clinical symptoms, serum thyroxine and TRAb, thyroid ultrasound, and orbital computed tomography. Blood from progressor patients was drawn when they were first diagnosed with hyperthyroidism, before any ophthalmopathy symptoms appeared. Ficoll-Paque density gradient centrifugation was used to isolate PBMCs from approximately 10 ml of fresh peripheral blood. Patients classed as progressors first received a Graves' hyperthyroidism diagnosis and then went on to develop ophthalmopathy during follow-up. Total RNA was extracted using Trizol reagent, and RNA quality was assessed on an Agilent 2100 Bioanalyzer.

The TCR beta CDR3 regions were amplified from RNA transcripts. The TCR CDR3 was subjected to a first round of RT-PCR using the HTBI primer set and the Qiagen OneStep RT-PCR kit. Libraries were constructed in a second round of multiplex PCR, after which size selection and purification were carried out. Sequencing of the libraries was done on an Illumina HiSeq2000 using paired-end 100 bp reads. The authors' pipeline ran thus. SOAPnuke was used to process the raw data, removing reads that contained adapters or uncalled bases, had a mean Phred below 15, or lacked an exact match to the constant primer or identifier. COPE v1.2.5 was used to merge high-quality paired reads, and clonotypes were defined as unique nucleotide sequences. Clonotypes were aligned to IMGT TRBV, TRBD and TRBJ reference segments using MiTCR v1.1. The analysis included only V-J combinations with a frequency above 0.0001, which together covered roughly 99% of the repertoires. A TCS score was defined as the ratio of F50 (clonal expansion) to E x V (chaos), with BLOSUM62-based TCRdist applied between CDR3 peptides within each V-J. Welch's t-statistics and random forest reduced 450 to 600 V-J features to about 13, which were used in a naive Bayes classifier (R e1071). In TCRdb, the public reads were trimmed at Q25 with fastp and aligned with MiXCR, with productive beta chains retained. For every CDR3 protein sequence, its rows merge into one entry that carries the most common genes and DNA. TCRdb's processing, not the authors' own work, is the source of the V and J calls. This sample gives roughly 580,000 distinct CDR3 sequences in total; over 11% of them show up just once. The top ten clones comprise under 7% of the sample.

In its sample, this clonotype was seen a few times. Its target antigen remains unknown. Per-base qualities were not stored, and no clone one base away is much larger. The rearrangement joined TRBV29-1 to TRBJ2-2; tentative D gene TRBD1, with 5 bases matching. The source of this sequence is a young woman with Graves' hyperthyroidism that later progressed to Graves' ophthalmopathy. Input material: blood. The DNA sequence is as follows: TGCAGCGTTGAGGGCAGGGCTACCGGGGAGCTGTTTTTT. The translation is CSVEGRATGELFF.